Listed below are T cell receptor beta chains from one sample, sequenced in a study of glioma-infiltrating T cells. TCRdb independently ran MiXCR on the multiplex PCR reads; one entry per CDR3 protein. The table has roughly 350,000 distinct CDR3 sequences, about 40% seen once; the top ten hold around 12%. Sequencing was performed on glioma tissue, nonneoplastic brain tissue, or PBMCs (not recorded which). These receptors were collected from a human donor with low-grade glioma or glioblastoma, undergoing nonglioma brain surgery, or in good health (not recorded which). CDR3s include the opening cysteine and the closing phenylalanine or tryptophan. Each record gives: J gene, V gene, clone size, D gene, CDR3 DNA, CDR3 protein. The D gene is left open where the match is weak. Expanded clones are given a class, and other clones once, few, many or no size at all.

TRBJ2-2 | TRBV24-1 | - | TRBD2 | TGTGCCACCAGTGACACCACTAGCGGGAGTGTTACCGGGGAGCTGTTTTTT | CATSDTTSGSVTGELFF
TRBJ1-1 | TRBV29-1 | - | - | TGCAGCGTTGAAGACAACGGGGAGAACACTGAAGCTTTCTTT | CSVEDNGENTEAFF
TRBJ1-1 | TRBV20-1 | - | - | TGCAGCGTTAGGCTTAGGGCCAGCGCAACCAGCATGAACACTGAAGCTTTCTTT | CSVRLRASATSMNTEAFF
TRBJ1-2 | TRBV4-1 | - | - | TGCGCCAGCAGCCAAGTACTACAGAGGAACTATGGCTACACCTTC | CASSQVLQRNYGYTF
TRBJ2-1 | TRBV28 | few | TRBD2 | TGTGCCAGCAGTTTATTGGCTAGCGGGTACAATGAGCAGTTCTTC | CASSLLASGYNEQFF
TRBJ1-1 | TRBV4-1 | few | - | TGCGCCAGCAGCCGTCCAGTCGGGAGAAGGACTGAAGCTTTCTTT | CASSRPVGRRTEAFF
TRBJ2-7 | TRBV4-1 | - | - | TGCGCCAGCAGCCAAGACCCCCCCCCGGGGTTCTACGAGCAGTACTTC | CASSQDPPPGFYEQYF
TRBJ2-1 | TRBV24-1 | - | - | TGTGCCACCTGGGCGGACTCAAGGGGTTCCTCCTACAATGAGCAGTTCTTC | CATWADSRGSSYNEQFF
TRBJ1-3 | TRBV25-1 | - | - | TGTGCCAGCAGCGATTCAACAACGGGGGCAAACTCTGGAAACATCATATATTTT | CASSDSTTGANSGNIIYF
TRBJ1-2 | TRBV28 | - | TRBD1 | TGTGCCAGCACCCCCTTACAGGGGGCGGGGGGCTACACCTTC | CASTPLQGAGGYTF
TRBJ2-1 | TRBV13 | - | - | TGTGCCAGCGGACTACAATCCTACAATAAGCAGTTCTTC | CASGLQSYNKQFF
TRBJ2-2 | TRBV7-2 | - | TRBD2 | TGTGCCAGCAGCCCCAGAGCGGGAGCGAACACCGGGGAGCTGTTTTTT | CASSPRAGANTGELFF
TRBJ1-3 | TRBV4-2 | - | - | TGTGCCAGCAGCCCCCCCCCCAGCTCTGGAAACACCATATATTTT | CASSPPPSSGNTIYF
TRBJ2-1 | TRBV20-1 | many | - | TGCAGTGCTAGGAGGGACCGAGGGTCCTACAATGAGCAGTTCTTC | CSARRDRGSYNEQFF
TRBJ2-6 | TRBV4-1 | - | - | TGCGCCAGCAGCCCTCAAGGGTGGGCCCTGAGTGGGGCCAACGTCCTGACTTTC | CASSPQGWALSGANVLTF
TRBJ1-1 | TRBV4-1 | many | - | TGCGCCAGCAGCCAAGGGGCCAGCGAAGCTTTCTTT | CASSQGASEAFF
TRBJ2-7 | TRBV7-6 | - | - | TGTGCCGGCAGCTTAACGGGTGGGTACGAGCAGTACTTC | CAGSLTGGYEQYF
TRBJ2-5 | TRBV7-2 | few | TRBD2 | TGTGCCAGCAGCTTAGTCAGCCTTGCTAGCGGCCTCTCGGAGACCCAGTACTTC | CASSLVSLASGLSETQYF
TRBJ2-3 | TRBV20-1 | - | - | TGCAGTGCTAGAGAGAGCACGCGGGGAAATACGCAGTATTTT | CSARESTRGNTQYF
TRBJ1-1 | TRBV6-5 | - | - | TGTGCCAGCAGTTACGCCCTTGGGGCTGAAGCTTTCTTT | CASSYALGAEAFF
TRBJ1-1 | TRBV7-9 | - | - | TGTGCCAGCAGCCCGGGGTTCGGGGGGAACACTGAAGCTTTCTTT | CASSPGFGGNTEAFF
TRBJ2-1 | TRBV6-1 | many | TRBD2 | TGTGCCAGCAGTGGAGGCGGACTAGCGGGAGTCTACAATGAGCAGTTCTTC | CASSGGGLAGVYNEQFF
TRBJ2-3 | TRBV28 | few | TRBD1 | TGTGCCAGCAGATTTTCCGTGGACAGGGCCAAAGCTACGCAGTATTTT | CASRFSVDRAKATQYF
TRBJ2-2 | TRBV7-2 | few | TRBD1 | TGTGCCAGCAGTGCCGGGACAGGGTTCTCCGGGGAGCTGTTTTTT | CASSAGTGFSGELFF
TRBJ1-3 | TRBV28 | - | - | TGTGCCAGCAGTTTTCTATCCCAATCCGGGGATGAGCTATACACCATATATTTT | CASSFLSQSGDELYTIYF
TRBJ2-7 | TRBV6-6 | - | TRBD2 | TGTGCCAGCAGTTACCCCGCAGCGGGACGGGAGCAGTACTTC | CASSYPAAGREQYF
TRBJ2-7 | TRBV29-1 | - | TRBD2 | TGCAGCGCCGAGACTAGCGGGAACTACGAGCAGTACTTC | CSAETSGNYEQYF
TRBJ2-7 | TRBV15 | many | TRBD2 | TGTGCCACCAGCAGAGTCGGCGGGAGTGACTTATCCGTCGAGCAGTACTTC | CATSRVGGSDLSVEQYF
TRBJ2-7 | TRBV20-1 | many | - | TGCAGTGCTCCCGAACCGTTGGGGTTAGCCTACGAGCAGTACTTC | CSAPEPLGLAYEQYF